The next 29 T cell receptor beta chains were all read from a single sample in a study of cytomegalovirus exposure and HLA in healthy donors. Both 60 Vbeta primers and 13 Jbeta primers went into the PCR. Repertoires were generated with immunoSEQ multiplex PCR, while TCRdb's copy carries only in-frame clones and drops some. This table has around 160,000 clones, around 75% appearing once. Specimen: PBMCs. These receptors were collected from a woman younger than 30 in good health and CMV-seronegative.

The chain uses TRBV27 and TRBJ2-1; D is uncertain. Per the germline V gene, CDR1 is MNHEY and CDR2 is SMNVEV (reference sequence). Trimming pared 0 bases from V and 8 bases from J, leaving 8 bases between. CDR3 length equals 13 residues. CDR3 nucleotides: TGTGCCAGCAGTTTATCGCCCCCAGATGAGCAGTTCTTC. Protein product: CASSLSPPDEQFF.

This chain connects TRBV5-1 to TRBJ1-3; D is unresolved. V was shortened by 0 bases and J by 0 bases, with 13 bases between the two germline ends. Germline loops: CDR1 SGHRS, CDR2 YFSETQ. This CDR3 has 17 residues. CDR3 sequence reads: CASSLVGQSLSGNTIYF. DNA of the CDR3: TGCGCCAGCAGCTTGGTTGGTCAAAGCCTCTCTGGAAACACCATATATTTT.

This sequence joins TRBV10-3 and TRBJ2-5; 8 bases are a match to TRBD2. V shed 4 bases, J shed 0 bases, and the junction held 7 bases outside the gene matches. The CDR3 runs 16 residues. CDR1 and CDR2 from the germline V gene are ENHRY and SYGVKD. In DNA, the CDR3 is TGTGCCATCAGTGTAGTGGCTAGCGGGTACCAAGAGACCCAGTACTTC. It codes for CAISVVASGYQETQYF.

This chain's CDR3 is CASSVGTVNTGELFF. CDR3 in DNA: TGTGCCAGCAGCGTGGGGACAGTGAACACCGGGGAGCTGTTTTTT. V usage is TRBV9 and J usage is TRBJ2-2, with 7 bases identical to TRBD1. CDR1 and CDR2 from the germline V gene are SGDLS and YYNGEE. CDR3 length equals 15 residues. Trimming took 2 bases from V and 1 from J; bases not matched to a gene: 2.

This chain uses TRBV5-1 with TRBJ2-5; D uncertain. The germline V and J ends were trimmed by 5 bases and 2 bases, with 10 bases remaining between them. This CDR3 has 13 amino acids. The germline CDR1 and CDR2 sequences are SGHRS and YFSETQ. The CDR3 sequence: CASSQNRQETQYF. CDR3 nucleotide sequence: TGCGCCAGCAGTCAAAACAGACAAGAGACCCAGTACTTC.

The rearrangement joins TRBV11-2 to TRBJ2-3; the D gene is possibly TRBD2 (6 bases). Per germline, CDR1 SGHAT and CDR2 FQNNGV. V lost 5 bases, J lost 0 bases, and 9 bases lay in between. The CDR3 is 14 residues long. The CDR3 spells CASSPGTSTDTQYF. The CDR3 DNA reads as TGTGCCAGCAGCCCTGGGACTAGCACAGATACGCAGTATTTT.

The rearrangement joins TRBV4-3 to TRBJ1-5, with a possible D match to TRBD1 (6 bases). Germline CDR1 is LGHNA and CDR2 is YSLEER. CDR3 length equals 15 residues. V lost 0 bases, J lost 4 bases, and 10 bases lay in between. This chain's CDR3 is CASSQDSQGNQPQHF. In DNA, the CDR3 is TGCGCCAGCAGCCAAGATAGCCAGGGGAATCAGCCCCAGCATTTT.

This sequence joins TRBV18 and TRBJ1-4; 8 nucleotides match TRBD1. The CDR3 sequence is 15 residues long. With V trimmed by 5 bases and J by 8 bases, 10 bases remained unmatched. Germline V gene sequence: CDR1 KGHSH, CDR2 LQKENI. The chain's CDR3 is CASSTSTGAGEKLFF. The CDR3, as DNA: TGTGCCAGCTCAACTTCGACAGGGGCAGGAGAAAAACTGTTTTTT. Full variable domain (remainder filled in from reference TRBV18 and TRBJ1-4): NAGVMQNPRHLVRRRGQEARLRCSPMKGHSHVYWYRQLPEEGLKFMVYLQKENIIDESGMPKERFSAEFPKEGPSILRIQQVVRGDSAAYFCASSTSTGAGEKLFFGSGTQLSVL.

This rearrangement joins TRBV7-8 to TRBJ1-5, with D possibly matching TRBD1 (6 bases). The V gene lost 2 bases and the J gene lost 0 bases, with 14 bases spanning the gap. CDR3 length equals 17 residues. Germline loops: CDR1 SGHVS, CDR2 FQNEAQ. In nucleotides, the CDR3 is TGTGCCAGCAGCTTAATAGGTACAGGGTATAGCAATCAGCCCCAGCATTTT. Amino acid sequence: CASSLIGTGYSNQPQHF.

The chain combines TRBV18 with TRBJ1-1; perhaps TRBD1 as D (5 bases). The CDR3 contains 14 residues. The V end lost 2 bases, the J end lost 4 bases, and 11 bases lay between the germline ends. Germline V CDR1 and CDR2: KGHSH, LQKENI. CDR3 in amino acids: CASSPYAGITEAFF. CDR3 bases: TGTGCCAGCTCACCATACGCAGGGATCACTGAAGCTTTCTTT.

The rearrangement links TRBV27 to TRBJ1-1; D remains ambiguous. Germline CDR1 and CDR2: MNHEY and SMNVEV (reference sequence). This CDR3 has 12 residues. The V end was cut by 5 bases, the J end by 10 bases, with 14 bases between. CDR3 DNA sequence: TGTGCCAGCAGTGGCACTGCCGCGGGAGCTTTCTTT. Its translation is CASSGTAAGAFF.

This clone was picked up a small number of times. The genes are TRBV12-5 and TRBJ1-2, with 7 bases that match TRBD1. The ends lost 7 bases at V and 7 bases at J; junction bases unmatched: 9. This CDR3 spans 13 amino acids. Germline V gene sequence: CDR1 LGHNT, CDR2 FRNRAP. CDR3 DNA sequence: TGTGCTAGTGCCTTGACAGGGAGTAGTGGCTACACCTTC. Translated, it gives CASALTGSSGYTF.

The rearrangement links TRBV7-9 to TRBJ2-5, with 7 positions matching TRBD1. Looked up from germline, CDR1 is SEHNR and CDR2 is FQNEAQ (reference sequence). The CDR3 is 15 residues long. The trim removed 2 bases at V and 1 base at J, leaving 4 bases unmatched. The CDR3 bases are TGTGCCAGCAGCTTACGGGACAGCCCCCAAGAGACCCAGTACTTC. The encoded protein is CASSLRDSPQETQYF.

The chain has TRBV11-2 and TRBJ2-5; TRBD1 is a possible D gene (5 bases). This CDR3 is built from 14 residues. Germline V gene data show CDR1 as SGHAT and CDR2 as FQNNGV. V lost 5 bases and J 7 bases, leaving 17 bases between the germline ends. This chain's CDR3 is CASSQDPLRGTQYF. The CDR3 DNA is TGTGCCAGCAGCCAGGACCCTTTAAGGGGGACCCAGTACTTC. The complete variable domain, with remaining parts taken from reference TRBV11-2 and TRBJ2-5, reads EAGVAQSPRYKIIEKRQSVAFWCNPISGHATLYWYQQILGQGPKLLIQFQNNGVVDDSQLPKDRFSAERLKGVDSTLKIQPAKLEDSAVYLCASSQDPLRGTQYFGPGTRLLVL.

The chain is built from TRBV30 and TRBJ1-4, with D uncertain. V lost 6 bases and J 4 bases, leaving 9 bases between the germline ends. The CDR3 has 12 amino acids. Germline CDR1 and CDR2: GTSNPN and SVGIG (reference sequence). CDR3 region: CACEGGNEKLFF. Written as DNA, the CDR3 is TGTGCCTGTGAGGGTGGTAATGAAAAACTGTTTTTT.

The CDR3 protein is CASSAEGNLDQPQHF. The DNA of the CDR3 is TGTGCCAGCAGCGCAGAGGGAAACCTGGATCAGCCCCAGCATTTT. The J gene is TRBJ1-5, the V gene TRBV7-9; D remains ambiguous. Germline-derived CDR1 and CDR2 are SEHNR and FQNEAQ (reference sequence). V was trimmed by 5 bases and J by 5 bases, leaving 16 bases between them. The CDR3 has 15 amino acids.

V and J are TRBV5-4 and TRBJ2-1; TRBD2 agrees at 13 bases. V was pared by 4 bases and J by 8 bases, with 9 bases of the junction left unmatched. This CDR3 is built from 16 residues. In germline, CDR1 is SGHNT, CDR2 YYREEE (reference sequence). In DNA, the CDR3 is TGTGCCAGCAGCAGTCGGACTAGCGGGAGTTTAGATGAGCAGTTCTTC. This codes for CASSSRTSGSLDEQFF.

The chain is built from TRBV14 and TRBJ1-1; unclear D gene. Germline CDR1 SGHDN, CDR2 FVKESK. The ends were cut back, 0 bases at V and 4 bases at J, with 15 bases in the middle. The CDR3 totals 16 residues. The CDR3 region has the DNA TGTGCCAGCAGCCAAGATGGGCCTCAAACCCGCACTGAAGCTTTCTTT. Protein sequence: CASSQDGPQTRTEAFF. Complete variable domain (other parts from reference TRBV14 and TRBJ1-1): EAGVTQFPSHSVIEKGQTVTLRCDPISGHDNLYWYRRVMGKEIKFLLHFVKESKQDESGMPNNRFLAERTGGTYSTLKVQPAELEDSGVYFCASSQDGPQTRTEAFFGQGTRLTVV.

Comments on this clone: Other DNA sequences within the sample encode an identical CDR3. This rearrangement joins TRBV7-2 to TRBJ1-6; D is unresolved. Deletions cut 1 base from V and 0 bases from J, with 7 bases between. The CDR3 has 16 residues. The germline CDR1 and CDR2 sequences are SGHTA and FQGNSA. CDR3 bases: TGTGCCAGCAGCTTAGACGGGAGCTCCTATAATTCACCCCTCCACTTT. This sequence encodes CASSLDGSSYNSPLHF.

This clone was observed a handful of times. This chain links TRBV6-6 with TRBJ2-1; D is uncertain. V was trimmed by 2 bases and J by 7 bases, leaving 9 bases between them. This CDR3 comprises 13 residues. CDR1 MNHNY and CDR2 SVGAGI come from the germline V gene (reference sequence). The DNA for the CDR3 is TGTGCCAGCAGTTACGGCCAGGCAAATGAGCAGTTCTTC. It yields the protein CASSYGQANEQFF.

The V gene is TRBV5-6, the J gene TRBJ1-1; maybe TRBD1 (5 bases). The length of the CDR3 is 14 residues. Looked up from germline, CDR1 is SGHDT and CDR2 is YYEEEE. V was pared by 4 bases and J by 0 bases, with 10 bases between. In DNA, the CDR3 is TGTGCCAGCAGCCCTGACAGCTTGAACACTGAAGCTTTCTTT. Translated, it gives CASSPDSLNTEAFF.

The CDR3 region has the DNA TGTGCCAGTAGGGGACTAGCCGGCACCGGGGAGCTGTTTTTT. Its translation: CASRGLAGTGELFF. This chain joins TRBV19 and TRBJ2-2, with 9 bases fitting TRBD2. Germline CDR1 and CDR2: LNHDA and SQIVND (reference sequence). J was trimmed by 4 bases and V by 6 bases; bases with no gene match: 3. The CDR3 covers 14 residues.

CDR3 sequence: CASSSGTGSGNTIYF. In DNA form, the CDR3 reads TGCGCCAGCAGCTCAGGCACAGGCTCTGGAAACACCATATATTTT. The chain recombines TRBV5-1 with TRBJ1-3; D perhaps matches TRBD1 (5 bases). CDR3 length: 15 amino acids. CDR1 is SGHRS and CDR2 is YFSETQ in the germline V gene. V lost 3 bases to trimming and J lost 0 bases, with 10 bases between them.

CDR3 nucleotide sequence: TGTGCCAGCAGCTCCGGACGGGGAACAACTAACTATGGCTACACCTTC. Its translation: CASSSGRGTTNYGYTF. The chain uses TRBV7-9 and TRBJ1-2, with no clear D. The CDR3 contains 16 residues. The V and J ends lost 4 bases and 0 bases respectively, with 15 bases between them. Per the germline V gene, CDR1 is SEHNR and CDR2 is FQNEAQ (reference sequence).

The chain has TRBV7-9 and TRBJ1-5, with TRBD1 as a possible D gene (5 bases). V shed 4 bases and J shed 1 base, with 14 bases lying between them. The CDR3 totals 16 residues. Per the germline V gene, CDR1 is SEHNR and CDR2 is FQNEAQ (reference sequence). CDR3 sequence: CASSYDRFGSNQPQHF. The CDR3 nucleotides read TGTGCCAGCAGCTATGACAGATTTGGGAGCAATCAGCCCCAGCATTTT.

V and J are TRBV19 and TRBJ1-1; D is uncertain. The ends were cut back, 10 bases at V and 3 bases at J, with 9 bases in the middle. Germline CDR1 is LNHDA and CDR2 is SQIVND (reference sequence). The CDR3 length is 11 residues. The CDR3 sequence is CATTQYTEAFF. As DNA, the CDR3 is TGTGCCACCACCCAGTACACTGAAGCTTTCTTT.

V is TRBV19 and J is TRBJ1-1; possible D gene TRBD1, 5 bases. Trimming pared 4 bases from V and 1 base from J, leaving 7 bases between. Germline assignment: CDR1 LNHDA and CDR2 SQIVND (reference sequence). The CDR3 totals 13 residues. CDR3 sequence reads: CASSTGGNTEAFF. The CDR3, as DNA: TGTGCCAGTAGTACGGGGGGGAACACTGAAGCTTTCTTT.

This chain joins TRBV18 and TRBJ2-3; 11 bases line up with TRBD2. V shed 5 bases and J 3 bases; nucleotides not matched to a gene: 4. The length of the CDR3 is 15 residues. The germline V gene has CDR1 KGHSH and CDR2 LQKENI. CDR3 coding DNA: TGTGCCAGCTCATCCGGACTAGCGGGTACAGATACGCAGTATTTT. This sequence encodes CASSSGLAGTDTQYF.

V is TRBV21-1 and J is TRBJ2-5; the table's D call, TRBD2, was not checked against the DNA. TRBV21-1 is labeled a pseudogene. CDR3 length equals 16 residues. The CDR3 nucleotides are TGTGCCAGCAGCAAATCGTACGGGGGGGCCGGAGAGACCCAGTACTTC. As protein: CASSKSYGGAGETQYF.